This note documents a single TCR beta chain sequence. Sequencing was performed with immunoSEQ multiplex PCR; in TCRdb, only in-frame clones are kept and a portion is missing. This sample has roughly 190,000 clones; 80% to 90% occur once, and the top ten carry less than 3.5%. This CDR3 is 14 amino acids long. Trimming stripped 4 bases from V and 6 bases from J, with 12 bases between. From germline, CDR1 is MGHRA and CDR2 YSYEKL. The data were taken from a study of blood T cell repertoires in COVID-19. The sample was peripheral blood. This clonotype was sampled from a man aged 45 to 65 with active or convalescent COVID-19. The chain carries TRBV4-1 and TRBJ2-2, with D perhaps matching TRBD1 (5 bases). CDR3 sequence (DNA): TGCGCCAGCAGCCGTCTCCAGGGTCCCGGGGAGCTGTTTTTT. Encoded protein: CASSRLQGPGELFF.